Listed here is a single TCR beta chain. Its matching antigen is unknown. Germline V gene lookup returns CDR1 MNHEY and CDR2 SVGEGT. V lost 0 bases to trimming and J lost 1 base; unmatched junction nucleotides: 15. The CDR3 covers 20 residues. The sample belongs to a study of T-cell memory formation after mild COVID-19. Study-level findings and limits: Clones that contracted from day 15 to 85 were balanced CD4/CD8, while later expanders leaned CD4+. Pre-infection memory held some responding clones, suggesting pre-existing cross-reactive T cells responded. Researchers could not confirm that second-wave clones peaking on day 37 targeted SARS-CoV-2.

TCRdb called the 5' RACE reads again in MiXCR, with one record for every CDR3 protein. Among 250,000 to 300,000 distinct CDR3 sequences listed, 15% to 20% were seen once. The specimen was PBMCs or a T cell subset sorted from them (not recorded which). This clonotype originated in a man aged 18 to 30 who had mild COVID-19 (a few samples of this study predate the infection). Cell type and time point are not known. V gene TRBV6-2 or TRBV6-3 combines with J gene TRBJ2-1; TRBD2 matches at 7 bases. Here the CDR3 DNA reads TGTGCCAGCAGTTACTCTGAATCGGAAAGCGGGGTTACGTCCTACAATGAGCAGTTCTTC. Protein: CASSYSESESGVTSYNEQFF.